This T cell receptor (beta chain) originates from a study of T cells after yellow fever vaccination. TCRdb reanalysed the 5' RACE reads using MiXCR and keeps one entry per CDR3 protein. This table holds 120,000 or so distinct CDR3 sequences, roughly 15% found once. V was trimmed by 2 bases and J by 6 bases, leaving 14 bases between them. Per germline, CDR1 SEHNR and CDR2 FQNEAQ (reference sequence). The CDR3 spans 15 residues. The sequence came from a man in his late teens or twenties who received the YFV17D yellow fever vaccine. The gene calls are TRBV7-9 and TRBJ1-5; D unresolved. The sequencing here drew on CD8+ T cells sorted from PBMCs, taken 5 days after the yellow fever booster vaccination. CDR3: CASSLSEDLGQPQHF. The CDR3 DNA reads as TGTGCCAGCAGCTTATCAGAGGACTTGGGTCAGCCCCAGCATTTT.